This TCR beta chain was obtained from a study of OX40 agonist ivuxolimab in advanced cancers. Study summary: Patients receiving dose escalation had hepatocellular carcinoma, melanoma, renal cell or head and neck cancer.

From germline, CDR1 is MDHEN and CDR2 SYDVKM. This CDR3 is 15 amino acids long. J was trimmed by 3 bases and V by 7 bases; bases with no gene match: 7. The data were produced by immunoSEQ multiplex PCR, yet TCRdb's version contains in-frame clones alone and is incomplete. The sample comprises some 90,000 clones, more than 85% of which are singletons, and 0.95% to 1.2% rests with the top ten. This TCR derives from an adult with an advanced solid tumor such as melanoma, head and neck, liver or kidney cancer. This chain joins TRBV28 and TRBJ2-1, with TRBD2 identical over 9 bases. The sample consisted of CD4+ or CD8+ T cells sorted from blood, taken in a trial of the OX40 agonist ivuxolimab. Written as DNA, the CDR3 is TGTGCCAGCATGACTAGCGGAGTGTTCTACAATGAGCAGTTCTTC. It yields the protein CASMTSGVFYNEQFF.